Here is one T cell receptor beta chain with its context. Its antigen is as yet unknown. 60 Vbeta and 13 Jbeta primers were used in PCR. In the original analysis: Later reanalysis found 75 million to 100 million unique TCR beta chains, around 10 million of them shared. The method was immunoSEQ multiplex PCR; TCRdb's version includes in-frame clones alone and lacks a portion of them. V and J calls and clone size come straight from that table; D and trimming were deduced from the DNA. The sample holds fewer than 200,000 clones, 75% to 80% seen once. The data were obtained in a study of cytomegalovirus exposure and HLA in healthy donors. Study-wide results and limits: Presence/absence analyses took donor sequencing depth as roughly uniform.

This receptor was obtained from a man between 40 and 49 years old in good health and CMV-seropositive. Specimen: PBMCs.

CDR3 bases: TGTGCCAGCAGCAGGACTGCTTCCTGGACAGGTCGGGGAGAGACCCAGTACTTC. As protein: CASSRTASWTGRGETQYF. The chain recombines TRBV19 with TRBJ2-5, with 7 positions matching TRBD1. The CDR3 is made up of 18 amino acids. From germline, CDR1 is LNHDA and CDR2 SQIVND (reference sequence). Unmatched junction bases numbered 23, after V lost 9 bases and J lost 4 bases.